These 23 T cell receptor beta chains were all obtained from the same sample, sequenced in a study of shared clonotypes between healthy human individuals. CD45RO-negative cells were positively selected for CCR7, leaving out terminally differentiated effector memory CD45RA+ cells. Sequenced by immunoSEQ multiplex PCR; TCRdb stores in-frame clones only, minus some. This table has about 800,000 clones, roughly 96% appearing once. Sequencing input: naive CD8+ T cells sorted from blood. The receptors come from a man aged 25 to 40 in good health.

This chain uses TRBV11-2 with TRBJ1-2; D gene ambiguous. The CDR3 consists of 14 residues. The V gene lost 5 bases and the J gene lost 4 bases, with 14 bases spanning the gap. Germline lookup yields CDR1 SGHAT and CDR2 FQNNGV. The CDR3 sequence is CASSPKEYSYGYTF. The CDR3 DNA sequence: TGTGCCAGCAGCCCGAAGGAATACTCCTATGGCTACACCTTC.

The gene calls are TRBV7-9 and TRBJ2-5; 7 bases are a match to TRBD2. The CDR3 has 16 amino acids. V lost 4 bases, J lost 5 bases, and 13 bases stayed unmatched. Germline loops: CDR1 SEHNR, CDR2 FQNEAQ (reference sequence). The CDR3 loop is CASSSPRDQAGETQYF. Written as DNA, the CDR3 is TGTGCCAGCAGCTCTCCCCGGGACCAAGCGGGGGAGACCCAGTACTTC.

The chain joins TRBV7-8 to TRBJ2-3; D not certain. Germline loops: CDR1 SGHVS, CDR2 FQNEAQ. CDR3 length: 13 amino acids. Trimming took off 2 bases at V and 4 bases at J, with 7 bases between the two ends. The CDR3 DNA follows: TGTGCCAGCAGCTTACTGATTGCAGATACGCAGTATTTT. This translates into CASSLLIADTQYF.

The chain combines TRBV10-1 with TRBJ2-1; tentative D call: TRBD1 (5 bases). Germline V lookup: CDR1 WNHNN, CDR2 SYGVQD (reference sequence). V was shortened by 2 bases and J by 7 bases, with 9 bases between the two germline ends. The length of the CDR3 is 13 residues. The CDR3 coding sequence is TGCGCCAGCAGTGAGAGGGGCCTGAATGAGCAGTTCTTC. It encodes CASSERGLNEQFF.

The chain recombines TRBV15 with TRBJ2-7; D might be TRBD1 (6 bases). Trimming took off 2 bases at V and 5 bases at J, with 16 bases between the two ends. This CDR3 spans 15 amino acids. In germline, CDR1 is LNHNV, CDR2 YYDKDF (reference sequence). CDR3 residues: CATSRSRDRYNEQYF. The CDR3 DNA follows: TGTGCCACCAGCAGAAGTCGTGACAGGTACAACGAGCAGTACTTC.

The gene calls are TRBV10-3 and TRBJ2-7; 8 nucleotides align to TRBD1. The CDR3 consists of 15 residues. The V segment lost 6 bases and the J segment 1 base; nucleotides outside the gene matches: 8. The V gene's germline CDR1 is ENHRY and CDR2 SYGVKD. CDR3 DNA: TGTGCCATCAGCTGGACAGGGTCCCCTTCCTACGAGCAGTACTTC. It specifies CAISWTGSPSYEQYF.

The chain has TRBV4-1 and TRBJ2-1, with unresolved D. Trimming cost V 0 bases and J 8 bases, with 2 bases left between them. The germline CDR1 and CDR2 sequences are MGHRA and YSYEKL. CDR3 length: 11 residues. CDR3 DNA sequence: TGCGCCAGCAGCCAAGAATATGAGCAGTTCTTC. This translates into CASSQEYEQFF.

The chain couples TRBV28 to TRBJ2-3, with TRBD1 as a possible D gene (5 bases). The CDR3 consists of 15 residues. V dropped 8 bases and J dropped 2 bases, with 17 bases sitting between them. The V gene's germline CDR1 is MDHEN and CDR2 SYDVKM. CDR3 nucleotide sequence: TGTGCCAGCGCGCTAGGGGCGCTCTACACAGATACGCAGTATTTT. This codes for CASALGALYTDTQYF.

The chain recombines TRBV4-3 with TRBJ1-5; 7 bases map to TRBD1. In germline, CDR1 is LGHNA, CDR2 YSLEER. Trimming at V came to 3 bases and at J to 0 bases, leaving 14 bases not matched to a gene. The CDR3 has 19 residues. The CDR3, as DNA: TGCGCCAGCAGCCAGGAATCGGGACAGTTTACGTATAGCAATCAGCCCCAGCATTTT. Translation gives CASSQESGQFTYSNQPQHF.

The chain joins TRBV5-8 to TRBJ2-7; 8 positions agree with TRBD2. V lost 0 bases, J lost 3 bases, and 8 bases stayed unmatched. The CDR3 loop spans 16 amino acids. CDR1 is SGHTS, CDR2 YDEGEE, per germline. The CDR3 DNA sequence: TGTGCCAGCAGCTTGGGTACCGGACTAGCCATCTACGAGCAGTACTTC. The encoded protein is CASSLGTGLAIYEQYF.

The V and J genes are TRBV14 and TRBJ2-5; 8 nucleotides align to TRBD2. Germline trimming cut 4 bases from V and 2 bases from J; bases unmatched to any gene: 9. The CDR3 consists of 16 residues. Germline lookup yields CDR1 SGHDN and CDR2 FVKESK. Here the CDR3 DNA reads TGTGCCAGCAGCCCAACGACTAGCGCAAAGCAAGAGACCCAGTACTTC. This translates into CASSPTTSAKQETQYF.

The chain carries TRBV19 and TRBJ2-7; 9 nucleotides match TRBD2. The CDR3 totals 14 residues. The junction had 9 bases not matched to a gene; V was cut back by 7 bases and J by 5 bases. From germline, CDR1 is LNHDA and CDR2 SQIVND (reference sequence). The CDR3 spells CASTDATSGNEQYF. In DNA, the CDR3 is TGTGCCAGTACCGACGCGACTAGCGGTAACGAGCAGTACTTC.

This clone has just one count. This chain joins TRBV27 and TRBJ1-1; D unclear. V lost 1 base and J 0 bases, leaving 3 bases between the germline ends. Germline V gene lookup returns CDR1 MNHEY and CDR2 SMNVEV (reference sequence). This CDR3 has 13 residues. CDR3 sequence: CASSLFVNTEAFF. DNA of the CDR3: TGTGCCAGCAGTTTATTCGTGAACACTGAAGCTTTCTTT.

The J gene is TRBJ2-7, the V gene TRBV7-9; D could derive from TRBD1 or TRBD2 (5 bases each). CDR3 length: 16 amino acids. The V end lost 5 bases, the J end lost 0 bases, and 17 bases lay between the germline ends. Germline CDR1 reads SEHNR; CDR2 reads FQNEAQ (reference sequence). CDR3 region: CASSPPTGLSSYEQYF. CDR3 coding DNA: TGTGCCAGCAGCCCACCCACGGGGCTTAGCTCCTACGAGCAGTACTTC.

The CDR3 sequence: CASSQDRNSNTGELFF. The CDR3 region has the DNA TGTGCCAGCAGCCAAGACAGAAATTCGAACACCGGGGAGCTGTTTTTT. The chain has TRBV4-2 and TRBJ2-2, with no clear D. Germline CDR1 and CDR2: LGHNA and YNFKEQ. V was shortened by 0 bases and J by 0 bases, with 8 bases between the two germline ends. CDR3 length: 16 amino acids.

The genes are TRBV5-4 and TRBJ2-7, with TRBD2 identical over 9 bases. The trim removed 5 bases at V and 5 bases at J, leaving 8 bases unmatched. The germline gives CDR1 SGHNT, CDR2 YYREEE (reference sequence). This CDR3 contains 14 residues. CDR3 DNA: TGTGCCAGCAGGCTAGCGGGACCCCTAAACGAGCAGTACTTC. It is translated as CASRLAGPLNEQYF. The whole variable domain, filled in from reference TRBV5-4 and TRBJ2-7, reads ETGVTQSPTHLIKTRGQQVTLRCSSQSGHNTVSWYQQALGQGPQFIFQYYREEENGRGNFPPRFSGLQFPNYSSELNVNALELDDSALYLCASRLAGPLNEQYFGPGTRLTVT.

J is TRBJ2-1 and V is TRBV28; 14 bases are shared with TRBD2. The CDR3 loop spans 17 amino acids. V shed 8 bases, J shed 8 bases, and the junction held 14 bases outside the gene matches. The germline V gene encodes CDR1 MDHEN and CDR2 SYDVKM. The DNA for the CDR3 is TGTGCCAGCTCCGGACTAGCGGGAGGACCCTACGGGGATGAGCAGTTCTTC. It is translated as CASSGLAGGPYGDEQFF.

The chain is built from TRBV4-1 and TRBJ2-5; tentatively, D is TRBD2 (6 bases). Germline V CDR1 and CDR2: MGHRA, YSYEKL. Deletions cut 4 bases from V and 3 bases from J, with 12 bases between. The CDR3 contains 14 residues. The CDR3 spells CASSLGLNEETQYF. The CDR3 coding sequence is TGCGCCAGCAGCCTGGGACTCAACGAAGAGACCCAGTACTTC.

About this clone itself: The same CDR3 also results from other DNA sequences found in this sample. This rearrangement joins TRBV27 to TRBJ2-7; D ambiguous. The CDR3 has 13 residues. Trimming stripped 2 bases from V and 2 bases from J, with 7 bases between. Germline V gene sequence: CDR1 MNHEY, CDR2 SMNVEV (reference sequence). This chain's CDR3 is CASSLKPPYEQYF. In nucleotides, the CDR3 is TGTGCCAGCAGTTTAAAACCCCCCTACGAGCAGTACTTC.

This CDR3 reads CASSGDRVTSYEQYF. For the CDR3, the DNA is TGTGCCAGCAGCGGGGACAGGGTGACTTCCTACGAGCAGTACTTC. The J gene is TRBJ2-7, the V gene TRBV28, with 9 bases fitting TRBD1. Per the germline V gene, CDR1 is MDHEN and CDR2 is SYDVKM. Trimming cost V 6 bases and J 1 base; bases outside gene matches: 7. This CDR3 is built from 15 residues. Full variable domain (missing parts from reference TRBV28 and TRBJ2-7): DVKVTQSSRYLVKRTGEKVFLECVQDMDHENMFWYRQDPGLGLRLIYFSYDVKMKEKGDIPEGYSVSREKKERFSLILESASTNQTSMYLCASSGDRVTSYEQYFGPGTRLTVT.

The chain couples TRBV21-1 to TRBJ2-3; the listed D gene, TRBD1, was not tested against the DNA. TRBV21-1 is noted as a pseudogene. CDR3 length: 18 amino acids. The CDR3 is CASSKSSNREGVTDTQYF. The CDR3 nucleotides are TGTGCCAGCAGCAAATCTTCAAACAGGGAAGGGGTCACAGATACGCAGTATTTT.

Points on this clone: The same CDR3 arises from other DNA sequences in this sample as well. The chain carries TRBV27 and TRBJ2-7; D ambiguous. Trimming removed 6 bases at V and 1 base at J, with 4 bases between. This CDR3 is built from 11 residues. Germline CDR1 is MNHEY and CDR2 is SMNVEV (reference sequence). CDR3 loop: CASRSSYEQYF. The DNA for the CDR3 is TGTGCCAGCAGATCTTCCTACGAGCAGTACTTC.

Here the CDR3 DNA reads TGTGCCAGCAGCTTAGGGCAGGGATTCTCCTACGAGCAGTACTTC. This translates into CASSLGQGFSYEQYF. The chain recombines TRBV5-4 with TRBJ2-7, with D perhaps matching TRBD1 (5 bases). Per the germline V gene, CDR1 is SGHNT and CDR2 is YYREEE (reference sequence). V was clipped by 2 bases and J by 0 bases, with 12 bases between them. This CDR3 spans 15 amino acids.